Listed below are T cell receptor beta chains from one sample, sequenced in a study of OX40 agonist ivuxolimab in advanced cancers. The table came from immunoSEQ multiplex PCR; TCRdb's copy has only in-frame clones and leaves some out. The sample includes some 82,000 clones, over 85% of them seen just once. The source was CD4+ or CD8+ T cells sorted from blood, collected in a trial of the OX40 agonist ivuxolimab. Source of these receptors: an adult with an advanced solid tumor such as melanoma, head and neck, liver or kidney cancer. CDR3s include the opening cysteine and the closing phenylalanine or tryptophan. The order of the fields is J gene, D gene, CDR3 length, clone size, V gene, CDR3 protein, CDR3 DNA. D genes are given only for firm matches. Not all rows give a size; the values are once, few, many and, for expanded clones, a class.

J: TRBJ2-2; D: NA; length: 11; size: NA; V: TRBV20-1; CDR3: CSASEAGELFF; DNA: TGCAGTGCATCTGAAGCCGGGGAGCTGTTTTTT
J: TRBJ1-6; D: NA; length: 13; size: NA; V: TRBV30; CDR3: CAWSTGNNSPLHF; DNA: TGTGCCTGGAGTACAGGGAATAATTCACCCCTCCACTTT
J: TRBJ2-7; D: NA; length: 15; size: NA; V: TRBV11-2; CDR3: CASSRWARTTDEQYF; DNA: TGTGCCAGCAGCCGTTGGGCCCGAACAACTGACGAGCAGTACTTC
J: TRBJ2-1; D: TRBD2; length: 15; size: NA; V: TRBV18; CDR3: CASSSSGSRHNEQFF; DNA: TGTGCCAGCTCATCTAGCGGGAGCCGCCACAATGAGCAGTTCTTC
J: TRBJ2-2; D: TRBD1; length: 15; size: NA; V: TRBV9; CDR3: CASSAGTGGSGELFF; DNA: TGTGCCAGCAGCGCCGGGACAGGGGGCAGCGGGGAGCTGTTTTTT
J: TRBJ2-6; D: NA; length: 15; size: NA; V: TRBV4-1; CDR3: CASSQVGIGANVLTF; DNA: TGCGCCAGCAGCCAAGTCGGGATTGGGGCCAACGTCCTGACTTTC
J: TRBJ2-7; D: NA; length: 15; size: NA; V: TRBV27; CDR3: CASSLIGPEGYEQYF; DNA: TGTGCCAGCAGTTTAATCGGCCCCGAGGGCTACGAGCAGTACTTC
J: TRBJ2-4; D: NA; length: 17; size: NA; V: TRBV11-2; CDR3: CASSLVGWTPAKNIQYF; DNA: TGTGCCAGCAGCTTAGTCGGGTGGACCCCAGCCAAAAACATTCAGTACTTC
J: TRBJ2-1; D: TRBD2; length: 15; size: NA; V: TRBV4-3; CDR3: CASTPGLAEDNEQFF; DNA: TGCGCCAGCACCCCGGGACTAGCGGAGGACAATGAGCAGTTCTTC
J: TRBJ2-3; D: NA; length: 14; size: NA; V: TRBV6-5; CDR3: CASSYGRSGDTQYF; DNA: TGTGCCAGCAGTTACGGGAGGAGCGGGGATACGCAGTATTTT
J: TRBJ2-5; D: NA; length: 12; size: NA; V: TRBV7-9; CDR3: CATHGSKETQYF; DNA: TGTGCCACCCATGGGTCGAAAGAGACCCAGTACTTC
J: TRBJ1-4; D: NA; length: 17; size: NA; V: TRBV5-5; CDR3: CASSLEAARATNEKLFF; DNA: TGTGCCAGCAGCTTGGAGGCAGCCCGGGCAACTAATGAAAAACTGTTTTTT
J: TRBJ1-2; D: TRBD1; length: 14; size: few; V: TRBV13; CDR3: CASSHGTGSYGYTF; DNA: TGTGCCAGCAGCCATGGGACAGGGTCCTATGGCTACACCTTC
J: TRBJ1-2; D: TRBD1; length: 13; size: NA; V: TRBV19; CDR3: CASSIGDSYGYTF; DNA: TGTGCCAGTAGTATTGGGGACAGTTATGGCTACACCTTC
J: TRBJ2-7; D: NA; length: 12; size: NA; V: TRBV5-8; CDR3: CASSLVVHEQYF; DNA: TGTGCCAGCAGCTTGGTAGTCCACGAGCAGTACTTC
J: TRBJ2-5; D: TRBD2; length: 17; size: once; V: TRBV4-2; CDR3: CASSQDESSGDQETQYF; DNA: TGTGCCAGCAGCCAAGATGAGTCTAGCGGGGACCAAGAGACCCAGTACTTC
J: TRBJ2-1; D: TRBD2; length: 15; size: NA; V: TRBV5-1; CDR3: CASSLGSGGSGEQFF; DNA: TGCGCCAGCAGCTTGGGAAGCGGCGGGAGCGGTGAGCAGTTCTTC
J: TRBJ2-7; D: NA; length: 15; size: NA; V: TRBV30; CDR3: CAWSSSTVLYLEQYF; DNA: TGTGCCTGGAGCTCTTCGACGGTTCTCTATCTCGAGCAGTACTTC
J: TRBJ2-1; D: NA; length: 15; size: NA; V: TRBV11-3; CDR3: CASSPHPGVYNEQFF; DNA: TGTGCCAGCAGCCCCCACCCCGGGGTCTACAATGAGCAGTTCTTC
J: TRBJ2-7; D: NA; length: 15; size: NA; V: TRBV11-2; CDR3: CASSPRWGASYEQYF; DNA: TGTGCCAGCAGCCCTAGGTGGGGGGCCTCCTACGAGCAGTACTTC
J: TRBJ1-1; D: NA; length: 16; size: NA; V: TRBV25-1; CDR3: CASSDREIGGSTEAFF; DNA: TGTGCCAGCAGTGACCGAGAGATAGGCGGGAGCACTGAAGCTTTCTTT
J: TRBJ2-7; D: TRBD1; length: 18; size: NA; V: TRBV7-9; CDR3: CASSPESPTGQKNYEQYF; DNA: TGTGCCAGCAGCCCGGAAAGTCCGACGGGACAGAAGAACTACGAGCAGTACTTC
J: TRBJ2-1; D: NA; length: 13; size: NA; V: TRBV30; CDR3: CAWRSVGENEQFF; DNA: TGTGCCTGGAGGTCCGTAGGGGAGAATGAGCAGTTCTTC
J: TRBJ2-5; D: NA; length: 13; size: NA; V: TRBV9; CDR3: CASSVGGGETQYF; DNA: TGTGCCAGCAGCGTAGGGGGAGGAGAGACCCAGTACTTC
J: TRBJ2-7; D: NA; length: 15; size: NA; V: TRBV6-5; CDR3: CASSLAGGVTNEQYF; DNA: TGTGCCAGCAGTTTAGCCGGAGGGGTCACCAACGAGCAGTACTTC
J: TRBJ2-7; D: TRBD2; length: 16; size: NA; V: TRBV4-3; CDR3: CASSQDHALAGYEQYF; DNA: TGCGCCAGCAGCCAAGATCATGCACTAGCGGGCTACGAGCAGTACTTC
J: TRBJ1-1; D: NA; length: 13; size: NA; V: TRBV9; CDR3: CASGASYVGEAFF; DNA: TGTGCCAGCGGTGCTTCCTACGTGGGTGAAGCTTTCTTT
J: TRBJ2-7; D: TRBD1; length: 16; size: NA; V: TRBV4-1; CDR3: CASSQSDRASSYEQYF; DNA: TGCGCCAGCAGCCAAAGCGACAGGGCCAGCTCCTACGAGCAGTACTTC
J: TRBJ1-2; D: NA; length: 12; size: NA; V: TRBV7-2; CDR3: CASSLLASGYTF; DNA: TGTGCCAGCAGCCTATTGGCTAGTGGCTACACCTTC
J: TRBJ2-1; D: NA; length: 15; size: NA; V: TRBV11-2; CDR3: CASSISVSSYNEQFF; DNA: TGTGCCAGCAGTATTAGCGTTAGCTCCTACAATGAGCAGTTCTTC
J: TRBJ2-1; D: TRBD2; length: 15; size: NA; V: TRBV27; CDR3: CASALGTSGNNEQFF; DNA: TGTGCCAGCGCTCTCGGGACTAGCGGTAACAATGAGCAGTTCTTC
J: TRBJ2-7; D: TRBD1; length: 14; size: NA; V: TRBV5-5; CDR3: CASSVQGSPYEQYF; DNA: TGTGCCAGCAGCGTACAGGGGTCCCCCTACGAGCAGTACTTC
J: TRBJ2-7; D: TRBD1; length: 13; size: NA; V: TRBV19; CDR3: CASVGTGTHEQYF; DNA: TGTGCCAGCGTCGGGACAGGAACACACGAGCAGTACTTC
J: TRBJ2-3; D: NA; length: 13; size: NA; V: TRBV14; CDR3: CASSPGRTDTQYF; DNA: TGTGCCAGCAGCCCTGGGCGGACAGATACGCAGTATTTT
J: TRBJ2-7; D: TRBD2; length: 15; size: NA; V: TRBV27; CDR3: CASSSGTSGSVEQYF; DNA: TGTGCCAGCAGTTCAGGAACTAGCGGGAGCGTAGAGCAGTACTTC
J: TRBJ1-2; D: NA; length: 13; size: NA; V: TRBV7-8; CDR3: CASSTGQNYGYTF; DNA: TGTGCCAGCAGCACGGGACAAAACTATGGCTACACCTTC
J: TRBJ2-7; D: TRBD2; length: 14; size: NA; V: TRBV7-6; CDR3: CASCASGSSVEQYF; DNA: TGTGCCAGCTGCGCTAGCGGGAGTTCAGTCGAGCAGTACTTC
J: TRBJ2-7; D: TRBD1; length: 15; size: NA; V: TRBV9; CDR3: CASSVAGGAAYEQYF; DNA: TGTGCCAGCAGCGTAGCAGGGGGCGCGGCCTACGAGCAGTACTTC
J: TRBJ2-3; D: NA; length: 15; size: NA; V: TRBV11-2; CDR3: CASSLRRRSTDTQYF; DNA: TGTGCCAGCAGCTTACGGCGGAGAAGCACAGATACGCAGTATTTT
J: TRBJ2-7; D: NA; length: 14; size: once; V: TRBV9; CDR3: CASSASGTPKEQYF; DNA: TGTGCCAGCAGCGCCTCCGGGACTCCCAAGGAGCAGTACTTC
J: TRBJ2-7; D: TRBD1; length: 18; size: NA; V: TRBV4-2; CDR3: CASSQDISRTGLAYEQYF; DNA: TGTGCCAGCAGCCAAGATATCTCTAGGACAGGGCTTGCCTACGAGCAGTACTTC
J: TRBJ1-1; D: NA; length: 15; size: once; V: TRBV21-1; CDR3: CASSNCGRGGTEAFF; DNA: TGTGCCAGCAGCAATTGTGGCAGGGGGGGGACTGAAGCTTTCTTT
J: TRBJ1-1; D: NA; length: 15; size: once; V: TRBV12-5; CDR3: CASGRSDKANTEAFF; DNA: TGTGCTAGTGGTCGCTCCGACAAGGCGAACACTGAAGCTTTCTTT
J: TRBJ2-7; D: NA; length: 15; size: NA; V: TRBV5-1; CDR3: CASSPNRELTYEQYF; DNA: TGCGCCAGCAGTCCTAACAGGGAGTTAACCTACGAGCAGTACTTC
J: TRBJ2-2; D: NA; length: 16; size: NA; V: TRBV27; CDR3: CASSLYEGPNTGELFF; DNA: TGTGCCAGCAGTTTATATGAGGGGCCGAACACCGGGGAGCTGTTTTTT
J: TRBJ1-3; D: NA; length: 13; size: NA; V: TRBV28; CDR3: CASSSDGGNTIYF; DNA: TGTGCCAGCAGTTCGGACGGTGGAAACACCATATATTTT
J: TRBJ2-3; D: TRBD2; length: 14; size: NA; V: TRBV5-6; CDR3: CASSGRAGADTQYF; DNA: TGTGCCAGCAGCGGGAGGGCCGGGGCAGATACGCAGTATTTT
J: TRBJ1-1; D: TRBD1; length: 14; size: NA; V: TRBV7-9; CDR3: CASLNQGGVPEAFF; DNA: TGTGCCAGCCTCAACCAGGGGGGGGTCCCTGAAGCTTTCTTT
J: TRBJ2-1; D: TRBD2; length: 16; size: NA; V: TRBV7-6; CDR3: CASSSGTSGRSNEQFF; DNA: TGTGCCAGCAGCTCCGGGACTAGCGGGAGGAGCAATGAGCAGTTCTTC
J: TRBJ1-3; D: NA; length: 18; size: NA; V: TRBV4-3; CDR3: CASSQDSVIEGMGNTIYF; DNA: TGCGCCAGCAGCCAAGATAGTGTAATTGAGGGGATGGGAAACACCATATATTTT